This TCR beta chain was obtained from a study of CD8+CD57+ T cells in acquired aplastic anemia. Patients who underwent sequencing had shown CD8+CD57+ cell expansion by flow cytometry. This CDR3 is built from 14 residues. From germline, CDR1 is LNHDA and CDR2 SQIVND (reference sequence). Trimming stripped 7 bases from V and 2 bases from J, with 9 bases between. Genomic DNA acted as the template from which TCR beta VDJ combination and CDR3 sequence profiling were carried out. TCRdb recomputed calls from the reads with MiXCR, one row per CDR3 protein. The table lists around 200,000 distinct CDR3 sequences, less than 75% of them singletons.

Specimen: sorted CD4+, CD8+, or CD8+CD57+ T cells (not recorded which) from PBMCs. The clonotype originates from a human donor with aplastic anemia. V gene TRBV19 combines with J gene TRBJ1-6; D is uncertain. CDR3 nucleotides: TGTGCCAGTACCCCCCGGGCCTATAATTCACCCCTCCACTTT. Translating it yields CASTPRAYNSPLHF. The full variable domain, rest sourced from reference TRBV19 and TRBJ1-6, is DGGITQSPKYLFRKEGQNVTLSCEQNLNHDAMYWYRQDPGQGLRLIYYSQIVNDFQKGDIAEGYSVSREKKESFPLTVTSAQKNPTAFYLCASTPRAYNSPLHFGNGTRLTVT.